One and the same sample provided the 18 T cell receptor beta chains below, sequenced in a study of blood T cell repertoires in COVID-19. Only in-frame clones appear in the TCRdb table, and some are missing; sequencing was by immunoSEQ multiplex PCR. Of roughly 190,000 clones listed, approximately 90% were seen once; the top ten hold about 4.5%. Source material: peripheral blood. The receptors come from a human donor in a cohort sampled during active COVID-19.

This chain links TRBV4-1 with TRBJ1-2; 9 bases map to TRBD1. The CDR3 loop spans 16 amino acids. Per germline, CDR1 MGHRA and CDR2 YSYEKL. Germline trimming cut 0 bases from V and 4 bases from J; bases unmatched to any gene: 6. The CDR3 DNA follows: TGCGCCAGCAGCCAAGATGAGACAGGGGGTAGCTATGGCTACACCTTC. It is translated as CASSQDETGGSYGYTF.

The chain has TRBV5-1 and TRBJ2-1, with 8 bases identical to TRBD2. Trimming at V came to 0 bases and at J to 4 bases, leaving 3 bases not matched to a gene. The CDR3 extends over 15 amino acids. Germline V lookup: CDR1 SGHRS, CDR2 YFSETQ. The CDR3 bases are TGCGCCAGCAGCTTGGGGTCTAGCGGGTACAATGAGCAGTTCTTC. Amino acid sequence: CASSLGSSGYNEQFF.

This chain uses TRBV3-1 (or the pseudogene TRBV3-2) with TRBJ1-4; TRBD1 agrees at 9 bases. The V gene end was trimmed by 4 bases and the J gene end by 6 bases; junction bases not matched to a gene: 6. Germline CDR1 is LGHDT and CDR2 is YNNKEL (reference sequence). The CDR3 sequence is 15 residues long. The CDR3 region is CASSPSGQGDEKLFF. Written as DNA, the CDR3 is TGTGCCAGCAGCCCCTCGGGACAGGGAGATGAAAAACTGTTTTTT.

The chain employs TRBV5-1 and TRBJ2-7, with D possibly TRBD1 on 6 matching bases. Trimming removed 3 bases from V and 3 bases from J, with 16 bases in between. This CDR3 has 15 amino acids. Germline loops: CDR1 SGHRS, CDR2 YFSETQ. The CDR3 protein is CASSSLRDTHYEQYF. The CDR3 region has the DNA TGCGCCAGCAGCTCCCTCCGGGACACACACTACGAGCAGTACTTC.

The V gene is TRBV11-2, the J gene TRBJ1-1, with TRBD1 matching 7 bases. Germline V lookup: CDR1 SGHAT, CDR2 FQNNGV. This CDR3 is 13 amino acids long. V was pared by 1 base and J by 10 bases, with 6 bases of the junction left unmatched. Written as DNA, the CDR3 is TGTGCCAGCAGCTTAGGCACAGGGGATGTAGCTTTCTTT. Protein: CASSLGTGDVAFF. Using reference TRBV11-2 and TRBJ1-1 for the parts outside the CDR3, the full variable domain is EAGVAQSPRYKIIEKRQSVAFWCNPISGHATLYWYQQILGQGPKLLIQFQNNGVVDDSQLPKDRFSAERLKGVDSTLKIQPAKLEDSAVYLCASSLGTGDVAFFGQGTRLTVV.

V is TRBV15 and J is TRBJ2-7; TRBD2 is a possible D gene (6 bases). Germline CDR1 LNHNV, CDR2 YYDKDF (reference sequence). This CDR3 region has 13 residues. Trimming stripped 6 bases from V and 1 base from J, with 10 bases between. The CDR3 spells CATSLGGSYEQYF. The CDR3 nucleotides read TGTGCCACCAGTTTGGGGGGTTCCTACGAGCAGTACTTC.

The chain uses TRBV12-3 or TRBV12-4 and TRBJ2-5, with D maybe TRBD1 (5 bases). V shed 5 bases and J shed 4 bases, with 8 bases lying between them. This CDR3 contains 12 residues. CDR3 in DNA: TGTGCCAGCAGTGCTAGGGGAGAGACCCAGTACTTC. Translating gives CASSARGETQYF.

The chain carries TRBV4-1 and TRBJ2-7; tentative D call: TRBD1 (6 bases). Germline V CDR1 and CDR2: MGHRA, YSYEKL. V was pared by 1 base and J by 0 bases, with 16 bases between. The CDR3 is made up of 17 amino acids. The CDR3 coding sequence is TGCGCCAGCAGCCAAGTCAGTGGGACAAGGAGCTCCTACGAGCAGTACTTC. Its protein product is CASSQVSGTRSSYEQYF.

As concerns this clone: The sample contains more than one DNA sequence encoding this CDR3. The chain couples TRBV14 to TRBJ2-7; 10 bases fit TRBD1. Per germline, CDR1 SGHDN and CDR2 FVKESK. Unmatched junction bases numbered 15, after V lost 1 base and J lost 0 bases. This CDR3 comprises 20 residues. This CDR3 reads CASSQVGPRTGGVISYEQYF. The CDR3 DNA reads TGTGCCAGCAGCCAAGTAGGCCCAAGGACAGGGGGTGTTATCTCCTACGAGCAGTACTTC. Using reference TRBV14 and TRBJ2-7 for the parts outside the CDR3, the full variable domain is EAGVTQFPSHSVIEKGQTVTLRCDPISGHDNLYWYRRVMGKEIKFLLHFVKESKQDESGMPNNRFLAERTGGTYSTLKVQPAELEDSGVYFCASSQVGPRTGGVISYEQYFGPGTRLTVT.

CDR3 sequence reads: CATSRGLVAGGYEQYF. The CDR3, as DNA: TGTGCCACCAGCAGGGGACTGGTGGCGGGGGGATACGAGCAGTACTTC. This rearrangement joins TRBV15 to TRBJ2-7; 8 nucleotides line up with TRBD2. The ends lost 3 bases at V and 4 bases at J; junction bases unmatched: 11. This CDR3 spans 16 amino acids. CDR1 is LNHNV, CDR2 YYDKDF, per germline (reference sequence).

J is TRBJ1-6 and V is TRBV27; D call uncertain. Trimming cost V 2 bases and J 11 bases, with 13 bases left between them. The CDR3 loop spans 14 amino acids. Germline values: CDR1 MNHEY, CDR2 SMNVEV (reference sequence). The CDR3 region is CASSLQDSLPPLHF. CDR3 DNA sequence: TGTGCCAGCAGTTTACAGGATAGTTTGCCACCCCTCCACTTT.

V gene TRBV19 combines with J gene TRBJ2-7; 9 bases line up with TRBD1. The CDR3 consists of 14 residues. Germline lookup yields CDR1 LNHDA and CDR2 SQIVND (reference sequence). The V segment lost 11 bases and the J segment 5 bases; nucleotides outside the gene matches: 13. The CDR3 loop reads CAGQGQGKKDEQYF. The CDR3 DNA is TGTGCCGGGCAAGGACAGGGGAAAAAGGACGAGCAGTACTTC.

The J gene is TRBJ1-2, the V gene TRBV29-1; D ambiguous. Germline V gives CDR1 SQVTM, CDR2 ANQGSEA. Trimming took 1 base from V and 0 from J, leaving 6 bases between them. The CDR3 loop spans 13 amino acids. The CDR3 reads CSVEVVSNYGYTF. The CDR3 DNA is TGCAGCGTTGAAGTAGTGTCTAACTATGGCTACACCTTC.

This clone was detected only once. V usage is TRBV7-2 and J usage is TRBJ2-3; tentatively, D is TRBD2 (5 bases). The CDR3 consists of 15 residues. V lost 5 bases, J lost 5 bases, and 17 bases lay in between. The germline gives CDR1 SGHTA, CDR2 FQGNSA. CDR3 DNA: TGTGCCAGCAGCCCCCAAACGGGAACGGGAGATACGCAGTATTTT. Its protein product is CASSPQTGTGDTQYF.

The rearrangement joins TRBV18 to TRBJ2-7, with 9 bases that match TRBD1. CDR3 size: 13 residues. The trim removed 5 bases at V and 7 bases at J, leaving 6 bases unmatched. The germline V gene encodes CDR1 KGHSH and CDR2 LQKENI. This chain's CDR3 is CASSGTGLGEQYF. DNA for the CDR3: TGTGCCAGCTCAGGGACAGGGCTGGGGGAGCAGTACTTC.

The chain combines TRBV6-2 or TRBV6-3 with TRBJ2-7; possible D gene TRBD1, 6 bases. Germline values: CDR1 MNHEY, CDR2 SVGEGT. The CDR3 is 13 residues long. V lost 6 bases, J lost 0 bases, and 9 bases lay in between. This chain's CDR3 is CASSRDISYEQYF. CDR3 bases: TGTGCCAGCAGCCGGGACATCTCCTACGAGCAGTACTTC.

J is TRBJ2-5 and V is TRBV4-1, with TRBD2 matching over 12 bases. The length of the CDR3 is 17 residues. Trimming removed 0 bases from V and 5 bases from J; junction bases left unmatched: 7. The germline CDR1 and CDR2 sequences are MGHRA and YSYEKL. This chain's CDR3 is CASSQETSGGPGETQYF. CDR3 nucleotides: TGCGCCAGCAGCCAAGAGACTAGCGGGGGACCCGGGGAGACCCAGTACTTC.

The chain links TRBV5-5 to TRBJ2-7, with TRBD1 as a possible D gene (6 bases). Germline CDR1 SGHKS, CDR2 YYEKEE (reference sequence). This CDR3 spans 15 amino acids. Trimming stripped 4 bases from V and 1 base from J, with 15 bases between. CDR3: CASSPAGVTSYEQYF. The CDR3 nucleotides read TGTGCCAGCAGCCCGGCAGGGGTTACGTCCTACGAGCAGTACTTC.